The 12 T cell receptor beta chains below come from one sample, sequenced in a study of T cells in Graves' hyperthyroidism and ophthalmopathy. Amplified TCR beta CDR3 regions derived from RNA transcripts. HTBI primers drove first-round RT-PCR of the TCR CDR3. TCRdb re-analysed the multiplex PCR reads in MiXCR, keeping a single row per CDR3 protein. The sample yields almost 350,000 distinct CDR3 sequences, around a sixth seen once. Sample: blood. The source of these receptors is a woman aged 35 to 49 with Graves' ophthalmopathy.

This clonotype was observed many times. The chain carries TRBV20-1 and TRBJ2-7; 9 positions agree with TRBD2. The CDR3 length is 14 residues. V lost 3 bases, J lost 0 bases, and 3 bases stayed unmatched. Per germline, CDR1 DFQATT and CDR2 SNEGSKA (reference sequence). CDR3 coding DNA: TGCAGTGCTAGGGGACTAGCTAACTCCTACGAGCAGTACTTC. The encoded protein is CSARGLANSYEQYF.

In its sample, this clonotype was seen many times. The chain employs TRBV7-2 and TRBJ1-2, with no clear D. V was trimmed by 6 bases and J by 4 bases, leaving 12 bases between them. Germline V CDR1 and CDR2: SGHTA, FQGNSA. The CDR3 extends over 13 amino acids. The CDR3 sequence is CASSPSQAYGYTF. CDR3 in DNA: TGTGCCAGCAGTCCTTCCCAGGCCTATGGCTACACCTTC.

For the CDR3, the DNA is TGTGCCAGCAGCCTCGGGACACCGGGTCAGCCCCAGCATTTT. Its protein product is CASSLGTPGQPQHF. The chain is built from TRBV12-3 or TRBV12-4 and TRBJ1-5; possible D gene TRBD1, 6 bases. The CDR3 covers 14 residues. V lost 6 bases and J lost 6, with 15 bases in between.

This clonotype appeared many times. The genes are TRBV6-1 and TRBJ2-2, with 7 bases lining up with TRBD1. Germline assignment: CDR1 MNHNS and CDR2 SASEGT. The CDR3 extends over 17 amino acids. V lost 6 bases to trimming and J lost 0 bases; unmatched junction nucleotides: 10. CDR3 DNA: TGTGCCAGCAGAATTTGGGACAGTAACCCGAACACCGGGGAGCTGTTTTTT. This codes for CASRIWDSNPNTGELFF.

This clonotype was seen ten or more times. The chain employs TRBV6-5 and TRBJ2-7; possibly TRBD1 for D (6 bases). Germline V gene data show CDR1 as MNHEY and CDR2 as SVGAGI. This CDR3 has 13 residues. The ends were cut back, 0 bases at V and 5 bases at J, with 8 bases in the middle. CDR3 sequence: CASSYSRGHEQYF. The CDR3 nucleotides read TGTGCCAGCAGTTACTCCAGGGGACACGAGCAGTACTTC.

This clonotype was observed many times. V gene TRBV6-6 combines with J gene TRBJ1-5, with TRBD1 matching 9 bases. Trimming took 6 bases from V and 5 from J; bases not matched to a gene: 11. Germline lookup yields CDR1 MNHNY and CDR2 SVGAGI (reference sequence). There are 16 residues in the CDR3. This chain's CDR3 is CASRSRRDRDHQPQHF. DNA for the CDR3: TGTGCCAGCAGGAGCCGCCGGGACAGGGATCATCAGCCCCAGCATTTT.

This clonotype was counted at least ten times. Germline is not matched at one junction end, which may reflect a read error. CDR3 sequence (DNA): TGTGCCAGCACGGGGCTTAGCAATCGGCCCCAGCATTTT. It translates to CASTGLSNRPQHF. V and J are TRBV12-3 or TRBV12-4 and TRBJ1-5; perhaps TRBD1 as D (5 bases). CDR3 length: 13 residues.

At least ten counts were recorded for this clonotype. This chain joins TRBV12-3 or TRBV12-4 and TRBJ2-2; a possible D gene is TRBD2 (7 bases). The CDR3 length is 15 residues. Trimming shortened V by 6 bases and J by 4 bases, and 15 bases separated the two germline ends. The chain's CDR3 is CASRLGGGSTGELFF. CDR3 sequence (DNA): TGTGCCAGCAGGCTGGGGGGCGGGAGCACCGGGGAGCTGTTTTTT.

This clonotype was counted ten times or more. The chain employs TRBV7-9 and TRBJ2-5; 7 bases fit TRBD1. V was clipped by 3 bases and J by 4 bases; unmatched bases: 8. There are 15 residues in the CDR3. Germline assignment: CDR1 SEHNR and CDR2 FQNEAQ (reference sequence). Here the CDR3 DNA reads TGTGCCAGCAGCTTTCCGGACAGGAGCCTAGAGACCCAGTACTTC. Protein product: CASSFPDRSLETQYF.

This clonotype appeared many times. The chain joins TRBV6-1 to TRBJ2-7, with a possible D match to TRBD1 (5 bases). CDR3 size: 11 residues. Per germline, CDR1 MNHNS and CDR2 SASEGT. V lost 6 bases and J lost 8, with 11 bases in between. The CDR3 spells CASRRQYQQYF. The CDR3 bases are TGTGCCAGCAGACGACAGTACCAGCAGTACTTC.

This clonotype was picked up many times. The gene calls are TRBV7-3 and TRBJ2-7; perhaps TRBD2 as D (6 bases). CDR1 is SGHTA, CDR2 FQGTGA, per germline. V was clipped by 1 base and J by 4 bases, with 17 bases between them. The CDR3 is made up of 16 amino acids. The CDR3: CASSLSRREPNYEQYF. CDR3 bases: TGTGCCAGCAGCTTAAGCAGGCGGGAACCAAATTACGAGCAGTACTTC.

In this sample, this clonotype turned up once. This chain joins TRBV6-1 and TRBJ2-2; 12 nucleotides line up with TRBD1. The CDR3 is 15 amino acids. The germline gives CDR1 MNHNS, CDR2 SASEGT. Losses at the gene ends were 9 bases for V and 7 bases for J; bases not matched to a gene: 9. CDR3 in DNA: TGTGCCAGTCACAAGGGACAGGGGGCAGTCGGGGAGCTGTTTTTT. Translating gives CASHKGQGAVGELFF.